This TCR beta chain stems from a study of early T cells in non-severe SARS-CoV-2 infection. Whole-study context: Unpaired chains resulted from sequencing bulk RNA of unsorted whole blood. Study results and limitations: Comparison of clonotypes with VDJdb favored anti-spike CD8 responses while missing private and CD4 specificities.

Of note for this clonotype: Its antigen is not known.

Germline-derived CDR1 and CDR2 are SGHDT and YYEEEE. The CDR3 totals 14 residues. Unmatched junction bases numbered 4, after V lost 0 bases and J lost 7 bases. In the library, individual cDNA molecules carried attached unique molecular identifiers. MiXCR, run by TCRdb on the 5' RACE reads, gives a single entry per CDR3 protein. This sample has roughly 64,000 distinct CDR3 sequences; 8.8% occur once, and the top ten carry roughly 13%. The input for sequencing was whole blood, taken at baseline. This clonotype originated in an adult who was a healthcare worker with PCR-confirmed SARS-CoV-2 infection or an uninfected control (not recorded which). The chain recombines TRBV5-6 with TRBJ2-5, with 9 bases matching TRBD1. CDR3 bases: TGTGCCAGCAGCTTGGAAGCGGGACAGGGGACCCAGTACTTC. Translated: CASSLEAGQGTQYF. Full variable domain (missing parts from reference TRBV5-6 and TRBJ2-5): DAGVTQSPTHLIKTRGQQVTLRCSPKSGHDTVSWYQQALGQGPQFIFQYYEEEERQRGNFPDRFSGHQFPNYSSELNVNALLLGDSALYLCASSLEAGQGTQYFGPGTRLLVL.